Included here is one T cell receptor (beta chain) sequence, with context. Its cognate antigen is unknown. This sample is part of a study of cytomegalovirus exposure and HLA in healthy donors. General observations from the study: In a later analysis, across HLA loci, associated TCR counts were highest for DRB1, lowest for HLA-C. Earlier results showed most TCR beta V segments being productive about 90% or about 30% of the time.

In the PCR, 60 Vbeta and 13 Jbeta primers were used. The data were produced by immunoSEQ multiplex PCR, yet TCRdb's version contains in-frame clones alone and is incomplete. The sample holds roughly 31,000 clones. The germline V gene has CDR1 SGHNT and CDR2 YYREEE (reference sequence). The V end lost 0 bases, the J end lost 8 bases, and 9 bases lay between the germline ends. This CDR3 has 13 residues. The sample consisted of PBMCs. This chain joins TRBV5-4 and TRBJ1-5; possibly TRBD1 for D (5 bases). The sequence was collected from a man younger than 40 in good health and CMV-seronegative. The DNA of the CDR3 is TGTGCCAGCAGCTTGGATTCGGGGGAGCCCCAGCATTTT. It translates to CASSLDSGEPQHF.